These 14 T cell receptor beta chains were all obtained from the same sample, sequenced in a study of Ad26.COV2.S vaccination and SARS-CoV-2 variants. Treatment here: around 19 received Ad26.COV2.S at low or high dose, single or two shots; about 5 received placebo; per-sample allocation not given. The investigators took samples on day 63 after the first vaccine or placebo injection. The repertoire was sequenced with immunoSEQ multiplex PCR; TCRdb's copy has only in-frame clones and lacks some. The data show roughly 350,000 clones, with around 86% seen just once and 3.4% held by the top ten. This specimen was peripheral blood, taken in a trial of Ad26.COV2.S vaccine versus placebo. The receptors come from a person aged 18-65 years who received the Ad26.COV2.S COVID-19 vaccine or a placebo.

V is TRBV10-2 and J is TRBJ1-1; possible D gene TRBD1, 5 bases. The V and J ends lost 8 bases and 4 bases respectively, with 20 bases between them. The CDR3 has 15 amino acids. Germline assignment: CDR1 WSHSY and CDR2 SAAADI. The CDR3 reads CASGEGMAAGTEAFF. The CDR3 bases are TGCGCCAGCGGAGAGGGGATGGCGGCTGGCACTGAAGCTTTCTTT.

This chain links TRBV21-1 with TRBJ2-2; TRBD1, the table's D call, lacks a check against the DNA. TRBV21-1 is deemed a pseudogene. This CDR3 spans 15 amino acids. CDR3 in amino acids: CASSKGRGTAGELFF. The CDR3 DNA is TGTGCCAGCAGCAAAGGTAGGGGGACCGCCGGGGAGCTGTTTTTT.

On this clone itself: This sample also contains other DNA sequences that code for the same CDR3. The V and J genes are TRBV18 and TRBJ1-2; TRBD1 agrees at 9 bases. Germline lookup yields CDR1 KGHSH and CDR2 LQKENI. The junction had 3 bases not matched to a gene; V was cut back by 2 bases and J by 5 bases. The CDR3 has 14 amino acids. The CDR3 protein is CASSPGDRGYGYTF. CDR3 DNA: TGTGCCAGCTCACCAGGAGACAGGGGGTATGGCTACACCTTC.

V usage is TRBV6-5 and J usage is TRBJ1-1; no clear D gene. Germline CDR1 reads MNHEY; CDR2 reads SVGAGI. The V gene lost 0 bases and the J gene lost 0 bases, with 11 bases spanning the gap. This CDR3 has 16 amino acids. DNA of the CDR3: TGTGCCAGCAGTTACTCGAAATACCTCCTGAACACTGAAGCTTTCTTT. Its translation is CASSYSKYLLNTEAFF.

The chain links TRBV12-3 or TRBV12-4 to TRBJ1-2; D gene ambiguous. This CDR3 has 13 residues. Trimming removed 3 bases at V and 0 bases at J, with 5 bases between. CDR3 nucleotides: TGTGCCAGCAGTTTTGAAGCTAACTATGGCTACACCTTC. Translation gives CASSFEANYGYTF.

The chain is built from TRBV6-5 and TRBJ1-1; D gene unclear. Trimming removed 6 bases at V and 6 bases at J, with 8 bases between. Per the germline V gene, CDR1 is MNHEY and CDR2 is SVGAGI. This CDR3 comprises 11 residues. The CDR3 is CASSLQSEAFF. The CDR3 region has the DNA TGTGCCAGCAGCTTACAATCTGAAGCTTTCTTT.

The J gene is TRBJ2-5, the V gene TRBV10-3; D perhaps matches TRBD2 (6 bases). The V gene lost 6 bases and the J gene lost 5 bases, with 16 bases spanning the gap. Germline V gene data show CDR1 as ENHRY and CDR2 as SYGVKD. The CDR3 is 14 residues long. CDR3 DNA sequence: TGTGCCATCAGCGAAGGCGCACGGGGGGAGACCCAGTACTTC. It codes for CAISEGARGETQYF.

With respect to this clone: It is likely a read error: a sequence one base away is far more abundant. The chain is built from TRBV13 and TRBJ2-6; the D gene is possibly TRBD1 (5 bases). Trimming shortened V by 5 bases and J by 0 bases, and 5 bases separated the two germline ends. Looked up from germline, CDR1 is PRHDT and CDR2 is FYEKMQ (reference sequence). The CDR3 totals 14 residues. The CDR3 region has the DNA TGTGCCAGCAGCGACAGCTCTGGGGCCAACGTCCTGACTTTC. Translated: CASSDSSGANVLTF.

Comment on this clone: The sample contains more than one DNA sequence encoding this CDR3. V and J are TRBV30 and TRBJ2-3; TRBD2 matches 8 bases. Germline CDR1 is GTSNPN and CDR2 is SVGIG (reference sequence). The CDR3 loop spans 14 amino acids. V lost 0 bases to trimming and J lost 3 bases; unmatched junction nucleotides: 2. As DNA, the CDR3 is TGTGCCTGGAGTGTCGGCGGGGGGACAGATACGCAGTATTTT. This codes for CAWSVGGGTDTQYF.

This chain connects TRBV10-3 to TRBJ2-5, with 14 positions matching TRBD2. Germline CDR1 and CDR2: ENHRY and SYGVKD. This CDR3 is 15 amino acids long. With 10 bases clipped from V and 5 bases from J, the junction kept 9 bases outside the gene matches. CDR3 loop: CATRFGLAGGETQYF. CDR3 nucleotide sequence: TGTGCCACGCGGTTCGGACTAGCGGGGGGCGAGACCCAGTACTTC.

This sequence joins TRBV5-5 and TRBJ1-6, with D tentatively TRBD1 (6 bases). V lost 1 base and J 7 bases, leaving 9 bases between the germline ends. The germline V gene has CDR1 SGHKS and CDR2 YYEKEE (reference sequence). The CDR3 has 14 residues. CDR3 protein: CASSLPGDNSPLHF. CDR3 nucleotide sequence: TGTGCCAGCAGCTTGCCAGGGGACAATTCACCCCTCCACTTT.

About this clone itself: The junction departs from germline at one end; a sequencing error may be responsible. The CDR3 DNA reads as TGTGCTAGCAGCAAGGGGGAAATGAACACCGGGGAGCTGTTTTTT. Amino acid sequence: CASSKGEMNTGELFF. The chain carries TRBV7-7 and TRBJ2-2; D may be TRBD1 (6 bases). There are 15 residues in the CDR3. The germline gives CDR1 SSHAT, CDR2 FNYEAQ (reference sequence).

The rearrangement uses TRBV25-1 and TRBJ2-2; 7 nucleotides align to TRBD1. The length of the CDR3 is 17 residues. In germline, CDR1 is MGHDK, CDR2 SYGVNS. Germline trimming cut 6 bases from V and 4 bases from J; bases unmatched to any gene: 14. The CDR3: CASSTLSRGSTTGELFF. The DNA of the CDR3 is TGTGCCAGCAGCACACTGAGCAGGGGGTCGACCACCGGGGAGCTGTTTTTT.

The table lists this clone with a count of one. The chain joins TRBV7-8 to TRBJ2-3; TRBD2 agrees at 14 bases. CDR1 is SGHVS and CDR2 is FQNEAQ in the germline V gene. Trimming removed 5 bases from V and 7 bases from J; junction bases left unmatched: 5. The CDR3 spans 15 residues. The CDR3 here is CASSGGLAGGHTQYF. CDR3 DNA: TGTGCCAGCAGCGGAGGACTAGCGGGGGGTCATACGCAGTATTTT.